The sequence of this T cell receptor beta chain was determined in a study of CD8 T cells in ankylosing spondylitis. General study results and limits: Reactive arthritis synovial fluid and blood previously showed some of these motif variants. The clones that were linked to disease were reported to be significantly enriched in matched synovial fluid samples from ankylosing spondylitis patients. Ankylosing spondylitis blood appeared to be characterized by a TCR beta motif of roughly eight highly homologous variants. Those disease-linked clones were CD8+; they were also relatively rare in peripheral blood.

As to this clonotype: Its antigen is currently unknown.

The germline V and J ends were trimmed by 3 bases and 3 bases, with 8 bases remaining between them. The length of the CDR3 is 12 residues. CDR1 is SQVTM and CDR2 is ANQGSEA in the germline V gene. Libraries of TCR beta came from quantitative 5'-RACE with molecular barcodes. TCRdb reprocessed the 5' RACE reads via MiXCR and lists one record per CDR3 protein. The repertoire has 450,000 or so distinct CDR3 sequences, 25% to 30% of them found once; the top ten carry about 0.92%. Input material: blood, either unsorted or a sorted T cell fraction (not recorded which). The TCR sequence derives from a male donor with ankylosing spondylitis. The chain employs TRBV29-1 and TRBJ1-1; no clear D gene. CDR3 loop: CSVDNRDTEAFF. The CDR3 nucleotides read TGCAGCGTTGATAACCGAGACACTGAAGCTTTCTTT.